The 29 T cell receptor beta chains reported below all come from one sample, sequenced in a study of T cell responses to AZD1222 COVID-19 vaccine. Method: immunoSEQ multiplex PCR; TCRdb's copy keeps in-frame clones and lacks some. Among about 60,000 clones, about 80% were seen once, and the ten largest hold more than 3%. The sequencing here drew on peripheral blood, taken 28 days after the second AZD1222 dose. All receptors come from an adult who received the AZD1222 COVID-19 vaccine.

The J gene is TRBJ2-4, the V gene TRBV5-5; D is ambiguous. The CDR3 has 15 amino acids. Germline V CDR1 and CDR2: SGHKS, YYEKEE (reference sequence). V lost 3 bases to trimming and J lost 3 bases, with 13 bases between them. CDR3 bases: TGTGCCAGCAGCTCCCCGGCGCAGATCAAAAACATTCAGTACTTC. Protein: CASSSPAQIKNIQYF.

The V gene is TRBV24-1, the J gene TRBJ2-3; D possibly corresponds to TRBD1 (6 bases). There are 14 residues in the CDR3. CDR1 is KGHDR and CDR2 is SFDVKD in the germline V gene. Deletions cut 9 bases from V and 4 bases from J, with 16 bases between. The CDR3 region is CATGGGRKADTQYF. CDR3 nucleotide sequence: TGTGCCACCGGGGGCGGCAGAAAGGCAGATACGCAGTATTTT.

This clone was picked up a small number of times. The V and J genes are TRBV30 and TRBJ1-2; D not resolved. Between the trimmed V and J ends, which lost 5 bases and 10 bases, there was a span of 20 bases. The V gene's germline CDR1 is GTSNPN and CDR2 SVGIG (reference sequence). The CDR3 length is 13 residues. CDR3 in amino acids: CAWQGQDLGHYTF. In DNA form, the CDR3 reads TGTGCCTGGCAAGGCCAGGATTTAGGTCACTACACCTTC.

The chain has TRBV27 and TRBJ2-2; D might be TRBD1 (6 bases). The CDR3 extends over 14 amino acids. Germline V gene data show CDR1 as MNHEY and CDR2 as SMNVEV (reference sequence). The V end lost 6 bases, the J end lost 3 bases, and 11 bases lay between the germline ends. DNA for the CDR3: TGTGCCAGCAGCACAGGGTGGTACACCGGGGAGCTGTTTTTT. Translation gives CASSTGWYTGELFF.

The chain uses TRBV5-1 and TRBJ1-1; TRBD1 agrees at 8 bases. The trim removed 3 bases at V and 1 base at J, leaving 2 bases unmatched. From germline, CDR1 is SGHRS and CDR2 YFSETQ. CDR3 length equals 14 residues. CDR3: CASSSDRANTEAFF. In nucleotides, the CDR3 is TGCGCCAGCAGCTCGGACAGGGCGAACACTGAAGCTTTCTTT.

The V and J genes are TRBV30 and TRBJ2-6, with a possible D match to TRBD2 (6 bases). CDR1 and CDR2 (germline): GTSNPN, SVGIG (reference sequence). This CDR3 is built from 15 residues. Here the CDR3 reads CACPGLFSGANVLTF. CDR3 nucleotides: TGTGCTTGTCCGGGACTCTTCTCTGGGGCCAACGTCCTGACTTTC.

This clone has only one observation. This chain uses TRBV10-3 with TRBJ1-5; D unclear. CDR1 and CDR2 from the germline V gene are ENHRY and SYGVKD. Trimming took 3 bases from V and 0 from J, leaving 9 bases between them. The CDR3 spans 15 residues. CDR3 protein: CAISDNQYSNQPQHF. As DNA, the CDR3 is TGTGCCATCAGTGATAATCAGTATAGCAATCAGCCCCAGCATTTT.

In DNA, the CDR3 is TGCGCCAGCAGCCAAGGGGGAACAAGCGGGGGTAGCACAGATACGCAGTATTTT. Its translation: CASSQGGTSGGSTDTQYF. The J gene is TRBJ2-3, the V gene TRBV4-3, with 8 bases aligning to TRBD2. Germline V gene lookup returns CDR1 LGHNA and CDR2 YSLEER. Trimming at V came to 1 base and at J to 0 bases, leaving 9 bases not matched to a gene. This CDR3 is 18 amino acids long.

V and J are TRBV28 and TRBJ1-2; possibly TRBD1 for D (6 bases). Trimming cost V 2 bases and J 8 bases, with 15 bases left between them. Germline V gene data show CDR1 as MDHEN and CDR2 as SYDVKM. The CDR3 spans 14 residues. This CDR3 reads CASSLPGAWVGYTF. The CDR3 DNA is TGTGCCAGCAGTTTACCGGGGGCCTGGGTCGGCTACACCTTC.

The V call is TRBV19, the J call TRBJ1-3, with TRBD1 identical over 8 bases. Germline V lookup: CDR1 LNHDA, CDR2 SQIVND (reference sequence). V lost 5 bases, J lost 2 bases, and 8 bases stayed unmatched. The CDR3 contains 16 residues. The CDR3 protein is CASSPPRTGTGNTIYF. CDR3 in DNA: TGTGCCAGTAGTCCGCCCCGGACAGGGACTGGAAACACCATATATTTT.

The genes are TRBV7-8 and TRBJ2-3, with TRBD1 matching over 8 bases. The CDR3 totals 16 residues. The J segment lost 5 bases and the V segment lost 5 bases, leaving 12 bases of the junction unmatched. Germline V gene sequence: CDR1 SGHVS, CDR2 FQNEAQ. This chain's CDR3 is CASSKRQGWQGDTQYF. CDR3 DNA: TGTGCCAGCAGCAAAAGACAGGGGTGGCAGGGAGATACGCAGTATTTT.

The chain has TRBV7-2 and TRBJ1-2, with a tentative D call TRBD1 (5 bases). V was clipped by 5 bases and J by 7 bases, with 11 bases between them. CDR1 and CDR2 (germline): SGHTA, FQGNSA. The CDR3 runs 12 residues. Written as DNA, the CDR3 is TGTGCCAGCAGCCTCTCTAGGGGTGGCTACACCTTC. Translation: CASSLSRGGYTF.

This clone was seen just once. This chain connects TRBV6-5 to TRBJ2-5, with a possible D match to TRBD2 (7 bases). V dropped 2 bases and J dropped 4 bases, with 14 bases sitting between them. CDR3 length: 15 residues. CDR1 and CDR2 (germline): MNHEY, SVGAGI. CDR3 in amino acids: CASSYEGGGAETQYF. CDR3 in DNA: TGTGCCAGCAGTTACGAAGGAGGGGGGGCAGAGACCCAGTACTTC.

The chain employs TRBV11-2 and TRBJ1-3; the D is unclear. This CDR3 has 14 amino acids. The V gene's germline CDR1 is SGHAT and CDR2 FQNNGV. Trimming shortened V by 5 bases and J by 3 bases, and 11 bases separated the two germline ends. The CDR3 region has the DNA TGTGCCAGCAGCCCAAGGGCCCTTGGAAACACCATATATTTT. As protein: CASSPRALGNTIYF.

This CDR3 reads CASSRGLGQILTDTQYF. The CDR3 region has the DNA TGCGCCAGCAGCAGGGGATTGGGACAGATCCTAACAGATACGCAGTATTTT. This chain links TRBV5-1 with TRBJ2-3, with 7 bases matching TRBD1. This CDR3 is built from 17 residues. J gave up 3 bases and V 4 bases, and 14 bases lay outside the gene matches. Germline assignment: CDR1 SGHRS and CDR2 YFSETQ.

V and J are TRBV11-2 and TRBJ1-1; 9 bases agree with TRBD1. CDR1 and CDR2 (germline): SGHAT, FQNNGV. This CDR3 has 16 residues. V shed 4 bases and J 5 bases; nucleotides not matched to a gene: 11. CDR3 sequence: CASSSQSGTGTTEAFF. CDR3 in DNA: TGTGCCAGCAGCTCACAAAGTGGGACAGGGACGACTGAAGCTTTCTTT.

The CDR3 is CASSVVEGGGADTQYF. The CDR3 nucleotides are TGTGCCAGCAGCGTAGTGGAGGGGGGGGGCGCAGATACGCAGTATTTT. The chain uses TRBV9 and TRBJ2-3; weak D call: TRBD2 (7 bases). The germline CDR1 and CDR2 sequences are SGDLS and YYNGEE. There are 16 residues in the CDR3. V was pared by 0 bases and J by 4 bases, with 15 bases between.

The V gene is TRBV5-1, the J gene TRBJ2-7; 9 bases match TRBD1. Trimming cost V 2 bases and J 2 bases; bases outside gene matches: 2. The CDR3 is 14 amino acids. Germline assignment: CDR1 SGHRS and CDR2 YFSETQ. CDR3: CASSFGTGTYEQYF. In DNA, the CDR3 is TGCGCCAGCAGCTTCGGGACAGGGACCTACGAGCAGTACTTC.

The rearrangement uses TRBV6-4 and TRBJ1-6, with TRBD1 matching over 7 bases. Germline CDR1 MRHNA, CDR2 SNTAGT. V lost 6 bases, J lost 10 bases, and 15 bases stayed unmatched. This CDR3 has 16 residues. Written as DNA, the CDR3 is TGTGCCAGCAGCCTCCCGAGGGACAGCAGGACGTCACCCCTCCACTTT. This encodes CASSLPRDSRTSPLHF.

V is TRBV7-9 and J is TRBJ2-7; either TRBD1 or TRBD2 may supply D (5 bases each). This CDR3 spans 14 amino acids. Trimming took 5 bases from V and 4 from J, leaving 15 bases between them. Germline V CDR1 and CDR2: SEHNR, FQNEAQ (reference sequence). The CDR3 protein is CASSPGTGRYEQYF. The CDR3 bases are TGTGCCAGCAGCCCCGGGACCGGTAGATACGAGCAGTACTTC.

This chain uses TRBV7-8 with TRBJ1-1; no definite D call. Trimming removed 2 bases at V and 5 bases at J, with 15 bases between. This CDR3 is built from 15 residues. Germline CDR1 and CDR2: SGHVS and FQNEAQ. CDR3 protein: CASSLLDTAQTEAFF. The CDR3 nucleotides are TGTGCCAGCAGCTTACTCGACACCGCCCAAACTGAAGCTTTCTTT. Full variable domain (outside the CDR3, taken from reference TRBV7-8 and TRBJ1-1): GAGVSQSPRYKVAKRGQDVALRCDPISGHVSLFWYQQALGQGPEFLTYFQNEAQLDKSGLPSDRFFAERPEGSVSTLKIQRTQQEDSAVYLCASSLLDTAQTEAFFGQGTRLTVV.

The chain employs TRBV27 and TRBJ1-5; no clear D gene. The CDR3 loop spans 14 amino acids. V was shortened by 0 bases and J by 3 bases, with 6 bases between the two germline ends. Looked up from germline, CDR1 is MNHEY and CDR2 is SMNVEV (reference sequence). CDR3 residues: CASSLSRPNQPQHF. The CDR3 DNA reads TGTGCCAGCAGTTTATCGAGACCCAATCAGCCCCAGCATTTT.

This chain uses TRBV5-1 with TRBJ1-2, with 8 positions matching TRBD1. V lost 1 base and J lost 6; bases outside the gene matches: 2. Germline CDR1 SGHRS, CDR2 YFSETQ. CDR3 length equals 13 residues. In nucleotides, the CDR3 is TGCGCCAGCAGCTTGTCACAGGGGGATGGCTACACCTTC. Translating it yields CASSLSQGDGYTF.

The chain is built from TRBV27 and TRBJ1-2; TRBD1 agrees at 10 bases. The V segment lost 5 bases and the J segment 5 bases; nucleotides outside the gene matches: 23. The CDR3 has 20 residues. CDR1 MNHEY and CDR2 SMNVEV come from the germline V gene (reference sequence). CDR3 region: CASSASLSPRTGGRGYGYTF. CDR3 sequence (DNA): TGTGCCAGCAGTGCCTCCTTATCCCCTCGGACAGGGGGAAGGGGGTATGGCTACACCTTC.

The chain has TRBV28 and TRBJ1-2, with 7 bases matching TRBD1. V was pared by 7 bases and J by 9 bases, with 11 bases of the junction left unmatched. CDR3 size: 13 residues. CDR1 is MDHEN, CDR2 SYDVKM, per germline. CDR3 region: CASILSGGDSYTF. The CDR3 DNA is TGTGCCAGCATCTTGTCAGGGGGGGATAGCTACACCTTC.

The sample holds one count of this clone. This chain uses TRBV6-5 with TRBJ2-1; no firm D call. The CDR3 is 11 amino acids. Germline V CDR1 and CDR2: MNHEY, SVGAGI. V was trimmed by 3 bases and J by 7 bases, leaving 4 bases between them. CDR3 residues: CASSYQNEQFF. The DNA of the CDR3 is TGTGCCAGCAGTTATCAAAATGAGCAGTTCTTC.

The chain couples TRBV6-1 to TRBJ1-1; tentatively, D is TRBD1 (5 bases). Germline lookup yields CDR1 MNHNS and CDR2 SASEGT. Trimming cost V 0 bases and J 14 bases, with 10 bases left between them. The CDR3 totals 11 residues. CDR3 residues: CASSEAQGSFF. The CDR3 nucleotides are TGTGCCAGCAGTGAAGCGCAGGGAAGCTTCTTT.

The chain recombines TRBV11-3 with TRBJ1-6; 9 bases agree with TRBD1. The length of the CDR3 is 16 residues. The V gene end was trimmed by 1 base and the J gene end by 7 bases; junction bases not matched to a gene: 5. Germline V lookup: CDR1 SGHNT, CDR2 YENEEA. Here the CDR3 DNA reads TGTGCCAGCAGCTTAGGTACAGGGGGCGGGAATTCACCCCTCCACTTT. The encoded protein is CASSLGTGGGNSPLHF.

J is TRBJ1-5 and V is TRBV10-1; 9 nucleotides line up with TRBD1. Germline CDR1 reads WNHNN; CDR2 reads SYGVQD (reference sequence). The CDR3 runs to 15 residues. J was trimmed by 2 bases and V by 6 bases; bases with no gene match: 5. The CDR3 DNA reads TGCGCCAGCAGGCCGGGACAGGGCGGCAATCAGCCCCAGCATTTT. Translation: CASRPGQGGNQPQHF.